The 14 T cell receptor beta chains reported below all come from one sample, sequenced in a study of blood T cells in healthy people across ages. A second roughly 6 to 11 cycle PCR used barcoded and J-beta primers. MiXCR was run by TCRdb on the 5' RACE reads, yielding one entry per CDR3 protein. The data show under 2 million distinct CDR3 sequences, about 31% seen once. Sequenced sample: blood. The receptors were gathered from a woman aged 30 to 39 in good health.

This clonotype was detected a few times. The V gene is TRBV12-3 or TRBV12-4, the J gene TRBJ2-3; 7 bases fit TRBD1. The CDR3 spans 15 residues. V shed 7 bases and J 0 bases; nucleotides not matched to a gene: 7. The CDR3 protein is CASNEGASSTDTQYF. Written as DNA, the CDR3 is TGTGCCAGCAACGAGGGGGCGTCTAGCACAGATACGCAGTATTTT.

This chain uses TRBV27 with TRBJ2-4, with D possibly called TRBD1 or TRBD2 (5 bases each). Germline-derived CDR1 and CDR2 are MNHEY and SMNVEV (reference sequence). The CDR3 covers 16 residues. Trimming removed 6 bases at V and 7 bases at J, with 22 bases between. In DNA form, the CDR3 reads TGTGCCAGCAGCCCCCGGGGCGAGGTAGTTATCAACATTCAGTACTTC. As protein: CASSPRGEVVINIQYF.

The rearrangement uses TRBV2 and TRBJ2-7; 10 bases are shared with TRBD1. The CDR3 sequence is 14 residues long. V dropped 10 bases and J dropped 3; count of bases not matched to a gene: 9. The germline gives CDR1 SNHLY, CDR2 FYNNEI. CDR3: CAIPSGDRGYEQYF. CDR3 DNA sequence: TGTGCCATCCCCTCGGGGGACAGGGGCTACGAGCAGTACTTC.

The chain carries TRBV7-9 and TRBJ2-1; 10 bases fit TRBD2. The CDR3 is 16 amino acids. CDR1 is SEHNR and CDR2 is FQNEAQ in the germline V gene (reference sequence). J lost 6 bases, V lost 1 base, and 6 bases had no gene match. The DNA of the CDR3 is TGTGCCAGCAGCTTAGTACTAGCGGGACACCTCAATGAGCAGTTCTTC. Protein product: CASSLVLAGHLNEQFF.

This clonotype appeared a few times. The CDR3 DNA reads TGTGCCAGCAGATCAGACAGGGGGCAAGAGCAGTTCTTC. Protein: CASRSDRGQEQFF. This sequence joins TRBV7-3 and TRBJ2-1, with 10 bases that match TRBD1. Germline lookup yields CDR1 SGHTA and CDR2 FQGTGA. The CDR3 is made up of 13 amino acids. V lost 6 bases and J lost 10; bases outside the gene matches: 6.

This clonotype has at least ten counts. The V call is TRBV29-1, the J call TRBJ2-1; TRBD2 matches 8 bases. The CDR3 totals 14 residues. Germline V gene data show CDR1 as SQVTM and CDR2 as ANQGSEA. The V gene end was trimmed by 7 bases and the J gene end by 7 bases; junction bases not matched to a gene: 12. The CDR3 sequence: CSAEGGGRLNEQFF. The CDR3 nucleotides read TGCAGCGCAGAGGGGGGCGGGAGGCTGAATGAGCAGTTCTTC.

Regarding this clonotype: One end of the junction is discordant with germline, which a read error may explain. The rearrangement links TRBV5-5 to TRBJ2-5, with D perhaps given as TRBD1 or TRBD2 (5 bases each). The germline V gene encodes CDR1 SGHKS and CDR2 YYEKEE (reference sequence). There are 14 residues in the CDR3. CDR3 bases: TGTGCCAGCGGCTTGAGGGACCTACAAGAGACCCAGTACTTC. Its protein product is CASGLRDLQETQYF.

The rearrangement links TRBV20-1 to TRBJ2-1; D is undetermined. This CDR3 is 12 amino acids long. The germline V and J ends were trimmed by 5 bases and 8 bases, with 13 bases remaining between them. Germline values: CDR1 DFQATT, CDR2 SNEGSKA (reference sequence). The CDR3 DNA follows: TGCAGTGCTTGGATAGCCGGGCATGAGCAGTTCTTC. It codes for CSAWIAGHEQFF.

The chain combines TRBV7-3 with TRBJ2-6; D remains unclear. The V end was cut by 8 bases, the J end by 0 bases, with 8 bases between. CDR3 length: 14 residues. The germline CDR1 and CDR2 sequences are SGHTA and FQGTGA. The CDR3 is CASGVPSGANVLTF. CDR3 coding DNA: TGTGCCAGCGGGGTCCCCTCTGGGGCCAACGTCCTGACTTTC.

This clonotype was recorded many times. This rearrangement joins TRBV12-5 to TRBJ2-1; 14 bases line up with TRBD2. This CDR3 spans 15 amino acids. CDR1 is LGHNT and CDR2 is FRNRAP in the germline V gene. J lost 7 bases, V lost 8 bases, and 7 bases had no gene match. This chain's CDR3 is CASSPRTSGGNEQFF. The DNA for the CDR3 is TGTGCTAGTTCCCCCCGGACTAGCGGGGGGAATGAGCAGTTCTTC.

There are many counts of this clonotype. The V call is TRBV29-1, the J call TRBJ2-5; 7 bases are a match to TRBD1. From germline, CDR1 is SQVTM and CDR2 ANQGSEA. Germline trimming cut 0 bases from V and 5 bases from J; bases unmatched to any gene: 9. The CDR3 is 15 amino acids. CDR3 DNA: TGCAGCGTTGAAGATGTCGGACAGGCCCAGGAGACCCAGTACTTC. Translating gives CSVEDVGQAQETQYF.

The J gene is TRBJ2-1, the V gene TRBV11-2, with D perhaps TRBD1 or TRBD2 (5 bases each). V was pared by 5 bases and J by 7 bases, with 15 bases between. This CDR3 is built from 14 residues. Germline V gives CDR1 SGHAT, CDR2 FQNNGV. DNA of the CDR3: TGTGCCAGCAGCGAGGGACCGCTCCTAAATGAGCAGTTCTTC. It encodes CASSEGPLLNEQFF.

This chain links TRBV20-1 with TRBJ1-5; D not certain. Germline V gives CDR1 DFQATT, CDR2 SNEGSKA (reference sequence). The CDR3 covers 15 residues. The V end lost 2 bases, the J end lost 3 bases, and 14 bases lay between the germline ends. This CDR3 reads CSARRSAGSNQPQHF. DNA of the CDR3: TGCAGTGCTAGAAGGTCGGCGGGATCCAATCAGCCCCAGCATTTT.

Of note for this clonotype: Relative to the germline gene, one junction end is altered; a read error may explain this. This CDR3 reads CASSSGYRANPEAFF. The CDR3 DNA reads TGCGCCAGCAGCTCGGGATATCGGGCGAACCCTGAAGCTTTCTTT. The chain has TRBV5-1 and TRBJ1-1; D not certain. The CDR3 covers 15 residues. Germline CDR1 is SGHRS and CDR2 is YFSETQ.